This entry concerns a single TCR beta chain. Its specificity is not known. This specimen comes from a study of cytomegalovirus exposure and HLA in healthy donors. General observations from the study: Several V segments, TRBV6-2 and TRBV6-3 among them, could not be told apart and were dropped.

Germline V gene sequence: CDR1 MDHEN, CDR2 SYDVKM. CDR3 length equals 12 residues. The ends were cut back, 6 bases at V and 5 bases at J, with 7 bases in the middle. Amplification used 60 Vbeta primers and 13 Jbeta primers. Using immunoSEQ multiplex PCR, the repertoire was profiled, and TCRdb retains in-frame clones only, with some absent. The data show some 99,000 clones, about 86% seen once. The specimen was PBMCs. The clonotype comes from a woman in her twenties or thirties in good health and CMV-seronegative. V usage is TRBV28 and J usage is TRBJ2-2, with D uncertain. CDR3 sequence (DNA): TGTGCCAGCAGACAGCAGACCGGGGAGCTGTTTTTT. This sequence encodes CASRQQTGELFF.